A selection of T cell receptor beta chains follows, all from one sample in a study of cytomegalovirus exposure and HLA in healthy donors. Profiling relied on immunoSEQ multiplex PCR, and the TCRdb table lists in-frame clones only, not all of them. In the table there are about 160,000 clones, 77% of which are singletons. Sequencing was performed on PBMCs. These receptor sequences come from a woman in her thirties in good health and CMV-seronegative. Both conserved end residues are part of each CDR3. The order of the fields is clone size, D gene, V gene, J gene, CDR3 DNA, CDR3 protein. D genes are given only for firm matches. Clone size is not always given. Where it is, it says once, few, many or a class for expanded clones.

abundance: NA; d_gene: TRBD2; v_gene: TRBV27; j_gene: TRBJ2-2; CDR3nt: TGTGCCAGCAGTTTGGGGCTAGCGGACACCGGGGAGCTGTTTTTT; CDR3aa: CASSLGLADTGELFF
abundance: NA; d_gene: TRBD1; v_gene: TRBV19; j_gene: TRBJ2-6; CDR3nt: TGTGCCAGTAGTGATACAGGGGCTGGGGCCAACGTCCTGACTTTC; CDR3aa: CASSDTGAGANVLTF
abundance: NA; d_gene: TRBD1; v_gene: TRBV7-9; j_gene: TRBJ1-5; CDR3nt: TGTGCCAGCAGCCCAGCAGGGGGCCAAAGCAATCAGCCCCAGCATTTT; CDR3aa: CASSPAGGQSNQPQHF
abundance: NA; d_gene: TRBD1; v_gene: TRBV6-5; j_gene: TRBJ1-2; CDR3nt: TGTGCCACCACAGGGGAGGACTATGGCTACACCTTC; CDR3aa: CATTGEDYGYTF
abundance: NA; d_gene: TRBD2; v_gene: TRBV7-2; j_gene: TRBJ2-7; CDR3nt: TGTGCCAGCAGCTGGGGACTAGCGGCCTTCTACGAGCAGTACTTC; CDR3aa: CASSWGLAAFYEQYF
abundance: NA; d_gene: NA; v_gene: TRBV7-9; j_gene: TRBJ2-7; CDR3nt: TGTGCCAGCAGCCGACTGTGGGACGAGCAGTACTTC; CDR3aa: CASSRLWDEQYF
abundance: NA; d_gene: NA; v_gene: TRBV27; j_gene: TRBJ2-7; CDR3nt: TGTGCCAGCAGGGCGGGGGCACACTACGAGCAGTACTTC; CDR3aa: CASRAGAHYEQYF
abundance: NA; d_gene: NA; v_gene: TRBV28; j_gene: TRBJ1-5; CDR3nt: TGTGCCAGCAGGCCGGGAGGTCCGACAAATCAGCCCCAGCATTTT; CDR3aa: CASRPGGPTNQPQHF
abundance: once; d_gene: NA; v_gene: TRBV27; j_gene: TRBJ2-2; CDR3nt: TGTGCCAGCAGTTTGGGGCTGTGGGGGCCAGATGCCGGGGAGCTGTTTTTT; CDR3aa: CASSLGLWGPDAGELFF
abundance: NA; d_gene: NA; v_gene: TRBV5-8; j_gene: TRBJ2-6; CDR3nt: TGTGCCAGCAGCCCCAGGTACTCTGGGGCCAACGTCCTGACTTTC; CDR3aa: CASSPRYSGANVLTF
abundance: few; d_gene: NA; v_gene: TRBV7-8; j_gene: TRBJ1-2; CDR3nt: TGTGCCAGCAGCTTAGCGATTGCTCTATACTTC; CDR3aa: CASSLAIALYF
abundance: NA; d_gene: NA; v_gene: TRBV5-1; j_gene: TRBJ1-5; CDR3nt: TGCGCCAGCAGCGCAGACACGAATCAGCCCCAGCATTTT; CDR3aa: CASSADTNQPQHF
abundance: NA; d_gene: NA; v_gene: TRBV30; j_gene: TRBJ1-2; CDR3nt: TGTGCCTGGAGTGTTAGGGGACAACCATGGAGTGGCTACACCTTC; CDR3aa: CAWSVRGQPWSGYTF
abundance: NA; d_gene: NA; v_gene: TRBV28; j_gene: TRBJ2-1; CDR3nt: TGTGCCAGCAGCCCCGGAGGGAATGAGCAGTTCTTC; CDR3aa: CASSPGGNEQFF
abundance: NA; d_gene: NA; v_gene: TRBV10-2; j_gene: TRBJ1-5; CDR3nt: TGCGCCAGCAGCGCTGACAGATATAGCAATCAGCCCCAGCATTTT; CDR3aa: CASSADRYSNQPQHF
abundance: NA; d_gene: NA; v_gene: TRBV18; j_gene: TRBJ1-4; CDR3nt: TGTGCCAGCTCACCACGTCGGCAGGGGTCGAATGAAAAACTGTTTTTT; CDR3aa: CASSPRRQGSNEKLFF
abundance: few; d_gene: TRBD1; v_gene: TRBV19; j_gene: TRBJ1-2; CDR3nt: TGTGCCAGTAGTATCCTGCCCGGGACAGAGAGTGGCTACACCTTC; CDR3aa: CASSILPGTESGYTF
abundance: NA; d_gene: TRBD2; v_gene: TRBV10-3; j_gene: TRBJ2-3; CDR3nt: TGTGCCATCAGTGACCCAGCGGGGAGCACAGATACGCAGTATTTT; CDR3aa: CAISDPAGSTDTQYF
abundance: NA; d_gene: TRBD1; v_gene: TRBV28; j_gene: TRBJ1-5; CDR3nt: TGTGCCAGCAGTGAGGACAGGGACAATCAGCCCCAGCATTTT; CDR3aa: CASSEDRDNQPQHF
abundance: NA; d_gene: TRBD1; v_gene: TRBV4-2; j_gene: TRBJ1-2; CDR3nt: TGTGCCAGCAGCCAAGTCAGGACAGGGGGCGCTAACTATGGCTACACCTTC; CDR3aa: CASSQVRTGGANYGYTF
abundance: few; d_gene: NA; v_gene: TRBV5-1; j_gene: TRBJ1-1; CDR3nt: TGCGCCAGCAGCTCCCAGACAGGACTGGTATTGGCTGAAGCTTTCTTT; CDR3aa: CASSSQTGLVLAEAFF
abundance: once; d_gene: NA; v_gene: TRBV7-9; j_gene: TRBJ1-2; CDR3nt: TGTGCCAGCAGCTTTAGCAGGGGCGGGGGCTACACCTTC; CDR3aa: CASSFSRGGGYTF
abundance: few; d_gene: NA; v_gene: TRBV5-1; j_gene: TRBJ2-7; CDR3nt: TGCGCCAGCAGCACCACGGGGTACGAGCAGTACTTC; CDR3aa: CASSTTGYEQYF
abundance: NA; d_gene: NA; v_gene: TRBV28; j_gene: TRBJ1-4; CDR3nt: TGTGCCGGAGGCAGGCAAGGGGAAAAACTGTTTTTT; CDR3aa: CAGGRQGEKLFF
abundance: few; d_gene: NA; v_gene: TRBV11-2; j_gene: TRBJ2-7; CDR3nt: TGTGCCAGCAGCTTGGTCGGTGATCCTGCCTACGAGCAGTACTTC; CDR3aa: CASSLVGDPAYEQYF
abundance: once; d_gene: NA; v_gene: TRBV7-2; j_gene: TRBJ1-5; CDR3nt: TGTGCCAGCAGCTTAGCCCCCCCCCATCCCCAGCATTTT; CDR3aa: CASSLAPPHPQHF
abundance: NA; d_gene: NA; v_gene: TRBV11-3; j_gene: TRBJ1-1; CDR3nt: TGTGCCAGCAGCCGGACAGTGAACACTGAAGCTTTCTTT; CDR3aa: CASSRTVNTEAFF
abundance: once; d_gene: TRBD1; v_gene: TRBV7-9; j_gene: TRBJ2-7; CDR3nt: TGTGCCAGCAGCTCGGGACAGCCCTACGAGCAGTACTTC; CDR3aa: CASSSGQPYEQYF
abundance: few; d_gene: NA; v_gene: TRBV7-3; j_gene: TRBJ1-2; CDR3nt: TGTGCCAGCAGCTTAACCGAAGCTCCCGAGGGCTACACCTTC; CDR3aa: CASSLTEAPEGYTF
abundance: NA; d_gene: NA; v_gene: TRBV2; j_gene: TRBJ2-7; CDR3nt: TGTGCCAGCACCTCCGAGGGGGGGAACGAGCAGTACTTC; CDR3aa: CASTSEGGNEQYF
abundance: NA; d_gene: NA; v_gene: TRBV6-5; j_gene: TRBJ2-7; CDR3nt: TGTGCCAGCAGTTACTCGAGGTCCTACGAGCAGTACTTC; CDR3aa: CASSYSRSYEQYF
abundance: NA; d_gene: NA; v_gene: TRBV19; j_gene: TRBJ2-1; CDR3nt: TGTGCCAGGGACTCCGAACGGCACAATGAGCAGTTCTTC; CDR3aa: CARDSERHNEQFF
abundance: NA; d_gene: TRBD2; v_gene: TRBV28; j_gene: TRBJ2-7; CDR3nt: TGTGCCAGCAGTTCCAACTCAGCCGGGAGGGGGTACGAGCAGTACTTC; CDR3aa: CASSSNSAGRGYEQYF
abundance: NA; d_gene: NA; v_gene: TRBV29-1; j_gene: TRBJ2-5; CDR3nt: TGCAGCGTTAGGGGGGGGCCTCAAGAGACCCAGTACTTC; CDR3aa: CSVRGGPQETQYF
abundance: NA; d_gene: NA; v_gene: TRBV6-6; j_gene: TRBJ1-1; CDR3nt: TGTGCCAGCAGTAGCCGGGGGGGTAGGCTAAACACTGAAGCTTTCTTT; CDR3aa: CASSSRGGRLNTEAFF
abundance: NA; d_gene: NA; v_gene: TRBV4-2; j_gene: TRBJ1-5; CDR3nt: TGTGCCAGCAGCCATGGACAGAGTAGCAATCAGCCCCAGCATTTT; CDR3aa: CASSHGQSSNQPQHF
abundance: NA; d_gene: TRBD1; v_gene: TRBV19; j_gene: TRBJ1-2; CDR3nt: TGTGCCACCCCGGGGGGGACAGGGGGAAGCTATGGCTACACCTTC; CDR3aa: CATPGGTGGSYGYTF
abundance: NA; d_gene: NA; v_gene: TRBV15; j_gene: TRBJ1-1; CDR3nt: TGTGCCACCAGCAGAGATGGGGGCAACACTGAAGCTTTCTTT; CDR3aa: CATSRDGGNTEAFF
abundance: NA; d_gene: TRBD1; v_gene: TRBV9; j_gene: TRBJ1-2; CDR3nt: TGTGCCAGCAGAGATACCTGGACAGGGGAGTATGGCTACACCTTC; CDR3aa: CASRDTWTGEYGYTF
abundance: NA; d_gene: TRBD2; v_gene: TRBV28; j_gene: TRBJ2-3; CDR3nt: TGTGCCAGCAGTCCTCGGACTAGCGGGTCAGATACGCAGTATTTT; CDR3aa: CASSPRTSGSDTQYF